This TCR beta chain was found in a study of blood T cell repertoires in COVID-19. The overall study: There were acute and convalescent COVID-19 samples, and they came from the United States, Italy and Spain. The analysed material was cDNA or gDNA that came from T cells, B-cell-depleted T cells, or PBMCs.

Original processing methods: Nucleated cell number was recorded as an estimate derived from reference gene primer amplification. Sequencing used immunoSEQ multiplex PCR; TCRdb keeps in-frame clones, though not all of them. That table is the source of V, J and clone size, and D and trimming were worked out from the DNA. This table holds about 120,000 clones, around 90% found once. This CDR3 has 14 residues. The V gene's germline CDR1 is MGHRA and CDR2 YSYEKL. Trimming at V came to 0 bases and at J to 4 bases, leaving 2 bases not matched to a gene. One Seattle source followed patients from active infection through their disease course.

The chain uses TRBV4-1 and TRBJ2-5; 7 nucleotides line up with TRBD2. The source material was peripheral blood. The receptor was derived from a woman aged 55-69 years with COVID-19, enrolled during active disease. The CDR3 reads CASSQDRGRETQYF. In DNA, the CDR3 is TGCGCCAGCAGCCAAGATCGCGGGAGAGAGACCCAGTACTTC.